Sequencing of this T cell receptor (beta chain) was carried out in a study of identical twins. Study-level findings and limits: Possibly, invariant MAIT and iNKT cells partly confounded zero-insertion analyses.

Template switching created a universal primer site, and the cDNA included unique molecular identifiers. TCRdb used MiXCR to reprocess the 5' RACE reads, holding one entry per CDR3 protein. The repertoire holds around 570,000 distinct CDR3 sequences, with more than 9% as singletons. About this clonotype itself: Its antigen is unknown.

Germline V lookup: CDR1 SGHRS, CDR2 YFSETQ. The V segment lost 2 bases and the J segment 5 bases; nucleotides outside the gene matches: 7. There are 14 residues in the CDR3. These data were also reused for a study on yellow fever vaccine responses in identical twins.

The sample comprised PBMCs. The chain employs TRBV5-1 and TRBJ2-7; TRBD2 matches 7 bases. This clonotype originated in a woman aged 18-29 years in good health. The CDR3 DNA reads as TGCGCCAGCAGCTTCGGCGGGAGCGTCAACGAGCAGTACTTC. It is translated as CASSFGGSVNEQYF.